Reported below is one T cell receptor (beta chain). With 9 bases clipped from V and 1 base from J, the junction kept 10 bases outside the gene matches. Looked up from germline, CDR1 is KGHDR and CDR2 is SFDVKD. The CDR3 extends over 15 amino acids. While infection was still active, Seattle patients were enrolled and then followed longitudinally. Original processing notes: Amplification with reference gene primers provided the estimates of nucleated cell counts. TCRdb's table, derived via immunoSEQ multiplex PCR, lists solely in-frame clones and lacks some. From that table come the V and J calls and clone size; the DNA was used to work out D and trimming. The sample lists about 410,000 clones, around 91% seen once, with 1.5% to 1.8% in the top ten. The sample originates from a study of blood T cell repertoires in COVID-19.

This sequence joins TRBV24-1 and TRBJ2-5; 7 nucleotides line up with TRBD1. The receptor was isolated from a woman aged 40 to 50 with COVID-19, enrolled during active disease. The sequencing sample was made of peripheral blood. This CDR3 reads CATSQGQTAQETQYF. The CDR3 nucleotides are TGTGCCACCTCGCAGGGACAGACAGCCCAAGAGACCCAGTACTTC.